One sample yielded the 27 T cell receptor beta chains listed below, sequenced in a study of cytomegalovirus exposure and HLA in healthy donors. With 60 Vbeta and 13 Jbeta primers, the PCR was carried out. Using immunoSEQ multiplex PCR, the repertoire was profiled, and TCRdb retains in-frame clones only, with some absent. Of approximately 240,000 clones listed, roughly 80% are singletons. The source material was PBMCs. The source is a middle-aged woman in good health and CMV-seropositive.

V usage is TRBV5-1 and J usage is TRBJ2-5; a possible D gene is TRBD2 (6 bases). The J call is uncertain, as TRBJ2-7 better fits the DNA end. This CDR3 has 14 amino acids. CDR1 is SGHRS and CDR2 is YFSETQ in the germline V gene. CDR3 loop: CASSLDLGGGEQYF. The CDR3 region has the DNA TGCGCCAGCAGCTTGGATCTGGGAGGAGGCGAGCAGTACTTC.

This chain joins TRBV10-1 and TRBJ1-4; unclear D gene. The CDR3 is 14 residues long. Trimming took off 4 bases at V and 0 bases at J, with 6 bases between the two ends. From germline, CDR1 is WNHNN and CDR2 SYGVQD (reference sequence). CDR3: CASSGGATNEKLFF. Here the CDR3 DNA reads TGCGCCAGCAGTGGAGGAGCAACTAATGAAAAACTGTTTTTT.

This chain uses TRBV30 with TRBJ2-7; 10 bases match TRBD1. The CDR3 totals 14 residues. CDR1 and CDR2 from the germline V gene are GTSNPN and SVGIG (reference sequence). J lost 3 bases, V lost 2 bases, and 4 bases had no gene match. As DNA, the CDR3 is TGTGCCTGGAGTCGGGACAGGGGTTACTACGAGCAGTACTTC. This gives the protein CAWSRDRGYYEQYF.

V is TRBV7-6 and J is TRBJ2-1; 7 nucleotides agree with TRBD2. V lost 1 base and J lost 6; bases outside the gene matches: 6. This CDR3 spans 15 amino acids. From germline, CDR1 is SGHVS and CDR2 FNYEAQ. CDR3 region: CASSLVLAVGNEQFF. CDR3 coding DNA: TGTGCCAGCAGCTTAGTGCTAGCGGTGGGCAATGAGCAGTTCTTC.

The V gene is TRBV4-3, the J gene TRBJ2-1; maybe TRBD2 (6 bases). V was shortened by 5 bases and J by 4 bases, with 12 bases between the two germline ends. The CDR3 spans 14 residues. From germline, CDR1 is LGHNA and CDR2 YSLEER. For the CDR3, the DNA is TGCGCCAGCAGCAAGCGCGGGGAATACAATGAGCAGTTCTTC. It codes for CASSKRGEYNEQFF.

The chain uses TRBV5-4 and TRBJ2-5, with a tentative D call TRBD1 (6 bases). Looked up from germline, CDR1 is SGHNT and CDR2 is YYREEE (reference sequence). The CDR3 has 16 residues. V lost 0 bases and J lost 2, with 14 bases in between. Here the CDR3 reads CASSLDPTGKQETQYF. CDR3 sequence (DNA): TGTGCCAGCAGCTTGGACCCTACAGGGAAACAAGAGACCCAGTACTTC.

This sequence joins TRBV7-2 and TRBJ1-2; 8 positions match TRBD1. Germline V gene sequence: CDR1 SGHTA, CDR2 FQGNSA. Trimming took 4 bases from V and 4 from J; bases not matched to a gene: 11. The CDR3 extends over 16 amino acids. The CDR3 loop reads CASSSSQGAQSYGYTF. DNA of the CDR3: TGTGCCAGCAGCTCCTCTCAGGGGGCGCAAAGCTATGGCTACACCTTC.

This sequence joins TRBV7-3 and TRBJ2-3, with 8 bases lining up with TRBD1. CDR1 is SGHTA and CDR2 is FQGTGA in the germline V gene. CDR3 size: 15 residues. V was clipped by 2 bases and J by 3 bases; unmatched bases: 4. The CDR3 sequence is CASSLYGQGTDTQYF. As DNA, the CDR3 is TGTGCCAGCAGCTTATATGGACAGGGAACAGATACGCAGTATTTT.

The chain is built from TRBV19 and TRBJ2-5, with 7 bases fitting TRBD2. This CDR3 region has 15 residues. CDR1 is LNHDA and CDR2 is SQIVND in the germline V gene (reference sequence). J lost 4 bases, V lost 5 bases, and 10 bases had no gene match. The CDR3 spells CASSLPMGGRETQYF. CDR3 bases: TGTGCCAGTAGTCTCCCCATGGGGGGGAGAGAGACCCAGTACTTC.

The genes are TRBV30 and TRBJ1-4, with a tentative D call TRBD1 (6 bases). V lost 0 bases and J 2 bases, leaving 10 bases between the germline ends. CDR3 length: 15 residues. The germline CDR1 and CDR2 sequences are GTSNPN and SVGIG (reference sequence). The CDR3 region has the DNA TGTGCCTGGAGTGTAGGGGGAAGTACTAATGAAAAACTGTTTTTT. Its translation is CAWSVGGSTNEKLFF.

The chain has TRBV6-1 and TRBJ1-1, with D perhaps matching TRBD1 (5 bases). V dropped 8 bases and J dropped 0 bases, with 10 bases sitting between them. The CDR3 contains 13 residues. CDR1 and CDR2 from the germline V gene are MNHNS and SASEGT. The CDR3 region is CASARGMNTEAFF. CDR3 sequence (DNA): TGTGCCAGCGCTAGGGGCATGAACACTGAAGCTTTCTTT.

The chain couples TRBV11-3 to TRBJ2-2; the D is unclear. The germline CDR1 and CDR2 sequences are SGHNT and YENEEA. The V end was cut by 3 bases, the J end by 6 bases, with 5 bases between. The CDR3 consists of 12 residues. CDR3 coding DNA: TGTGCCAGCAGCTTCTTAGCCGGGGAGCTGTTTTTT. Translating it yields CASSFLAGELFF.

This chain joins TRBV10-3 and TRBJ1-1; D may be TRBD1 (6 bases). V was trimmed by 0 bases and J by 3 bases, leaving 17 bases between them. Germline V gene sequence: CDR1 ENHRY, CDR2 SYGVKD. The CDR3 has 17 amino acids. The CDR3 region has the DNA TGTGCCATCAGTGAGTCGCAGATCTGGGGGCAGGACACTGAAGCTTTCTTT. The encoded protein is CAISESQIWGQDTEAFF.

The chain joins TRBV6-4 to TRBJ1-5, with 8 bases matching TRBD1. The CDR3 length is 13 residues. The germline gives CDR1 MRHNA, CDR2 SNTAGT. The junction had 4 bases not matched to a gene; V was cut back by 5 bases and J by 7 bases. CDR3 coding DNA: TGTGCCAGCAGTCGGGACAGGTTGCAGCCCCAGCATTTT. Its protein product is CASSRDRLQPQHF.

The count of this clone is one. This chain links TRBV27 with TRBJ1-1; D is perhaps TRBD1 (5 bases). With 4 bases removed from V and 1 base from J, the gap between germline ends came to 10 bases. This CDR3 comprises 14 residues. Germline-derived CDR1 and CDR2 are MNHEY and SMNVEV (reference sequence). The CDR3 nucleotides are TGTGCCAGCAGTTCCCAAACAGGGAACACTGAAGCTTTCTTT. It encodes CASSSQTGNTEAFF.

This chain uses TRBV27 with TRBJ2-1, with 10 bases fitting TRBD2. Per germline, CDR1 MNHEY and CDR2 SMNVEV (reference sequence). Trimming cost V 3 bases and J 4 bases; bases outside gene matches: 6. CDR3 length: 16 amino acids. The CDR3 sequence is CASSLRGLAAYNEQFF. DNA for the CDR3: TGTGCCAGCAGTTTGAGAGGACTAGCGGCTTACAATGAGCAGTTCTTC.

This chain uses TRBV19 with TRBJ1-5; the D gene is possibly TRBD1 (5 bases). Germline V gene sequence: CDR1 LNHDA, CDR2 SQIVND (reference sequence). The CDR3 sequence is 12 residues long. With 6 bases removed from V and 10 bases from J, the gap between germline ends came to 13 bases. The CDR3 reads CASSKTERPQHF. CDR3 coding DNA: TGTGCCAGTAGCAAGACAGAACGCCCCCAGCATTTT. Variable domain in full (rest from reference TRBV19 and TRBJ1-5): DGGITQSPKYLFRKEGQNVTLSCEQNLNHDAMYWYRQDPGQGLRLIYYSQIVNDFQKGDIAEGYSVSREKKESFPLTVTSAQKNPTAFYLCASSKTERPQHFGDGTRLSIL.

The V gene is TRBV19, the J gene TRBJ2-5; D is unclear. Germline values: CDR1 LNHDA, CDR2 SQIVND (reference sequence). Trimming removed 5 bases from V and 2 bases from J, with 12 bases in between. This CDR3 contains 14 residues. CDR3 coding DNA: TGTGCCAGTAGTCACGCCGACGGGCAAGAGACCCAGTACTTC. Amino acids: CASSHADGQETQYF.

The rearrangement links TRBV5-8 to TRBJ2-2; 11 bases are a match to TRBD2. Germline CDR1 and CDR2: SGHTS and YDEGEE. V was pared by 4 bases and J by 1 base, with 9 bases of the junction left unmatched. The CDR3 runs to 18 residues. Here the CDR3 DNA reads TGTGCCAGCAGCCAAATTACTAGCGGGGGCCTGAACACCGGGGAGCTGTTTTTT. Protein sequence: CASSQITSGGLNTGELFF.

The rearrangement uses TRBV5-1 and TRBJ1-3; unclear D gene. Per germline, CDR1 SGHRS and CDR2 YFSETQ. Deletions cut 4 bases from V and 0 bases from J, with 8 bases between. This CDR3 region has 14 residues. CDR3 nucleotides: TGCGCCAGCAGCCCTCAGGACTCTGGAAACACCATATATTTT. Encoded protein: CASSPQDSGNTIYF.

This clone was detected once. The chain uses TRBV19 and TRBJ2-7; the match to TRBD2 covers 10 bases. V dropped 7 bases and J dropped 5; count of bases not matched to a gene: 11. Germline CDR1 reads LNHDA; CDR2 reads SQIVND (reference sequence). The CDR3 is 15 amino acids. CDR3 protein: CASKSGRAGKDEQYF. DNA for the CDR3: TGTGCCAGTAAAAGCGGGAGGGCAGGGAAGGACGAGCAGTACTTC. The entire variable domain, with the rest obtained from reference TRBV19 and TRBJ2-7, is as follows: DGGITQSPKYLFRKEGQNVTLSCEQNLNHDAMYWYRQDPGQGLRLIYYSQIVNDFQKGDIAEGYSVSREKKESFPLTVTSAQKNPTAFYLCASKSGRAGKDEQYFGPGTRLTVT.

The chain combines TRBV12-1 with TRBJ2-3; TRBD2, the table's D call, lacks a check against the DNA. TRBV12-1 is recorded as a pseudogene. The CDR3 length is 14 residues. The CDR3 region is CASTPGDLTDTQYF. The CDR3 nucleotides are TGTGCCAGCACCCCGGGGGACCTCACAGATACGCAGTATTTT.

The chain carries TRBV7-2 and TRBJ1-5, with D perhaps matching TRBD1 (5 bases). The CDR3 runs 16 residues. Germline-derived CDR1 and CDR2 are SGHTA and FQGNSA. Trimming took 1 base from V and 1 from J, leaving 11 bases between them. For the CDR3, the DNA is TGTGCCAGCAGCTTAGGGGGCCAGATAAGCAATCAGCCCCAGCATTTT. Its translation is CASSLGGQISNQPQHF.

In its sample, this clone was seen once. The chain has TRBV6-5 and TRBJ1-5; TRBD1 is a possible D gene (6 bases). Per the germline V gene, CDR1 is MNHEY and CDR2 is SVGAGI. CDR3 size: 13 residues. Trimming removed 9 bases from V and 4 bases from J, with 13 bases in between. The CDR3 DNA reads TGTGCCAGTAGGGACACCAAAAATCAGCCCCAGCATTTT. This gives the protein CASRDTKNQPQHF.

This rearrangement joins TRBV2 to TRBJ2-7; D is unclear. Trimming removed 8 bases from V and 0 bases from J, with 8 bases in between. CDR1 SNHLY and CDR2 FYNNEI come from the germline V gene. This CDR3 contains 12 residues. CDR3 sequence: CASGRLSYEQYF. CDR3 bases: TGTGCCAGCGGCCGACTCTCCTACGAGCAGTACTTC.

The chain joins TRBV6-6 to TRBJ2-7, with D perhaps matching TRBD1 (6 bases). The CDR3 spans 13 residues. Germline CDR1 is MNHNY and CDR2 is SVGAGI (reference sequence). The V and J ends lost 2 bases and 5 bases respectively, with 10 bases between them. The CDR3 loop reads CASSYVGANEQYF. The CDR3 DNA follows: TGTGCCAGCAGTTACGTGGGGGCCAACGAGCAGTACTTC.

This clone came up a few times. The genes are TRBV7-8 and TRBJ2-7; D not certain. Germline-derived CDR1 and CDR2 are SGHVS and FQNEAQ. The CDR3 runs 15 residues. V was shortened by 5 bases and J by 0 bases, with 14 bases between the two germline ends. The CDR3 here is CASSPRRESSYEQYF. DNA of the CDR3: TGTGCCAGCAGCCCTCGCCGTGAGAGCTCCTACGAGCAGTACTTC.